The sequence of this TCR beta chain was determined in a study of T-cell reconstitution after alpha-beta-depleted transplantation in children. This clonotype was observed a handful of times. Its antigen is unidentified. With 0 bases removed from V and 7 bases from J, the gap between germline ends came to 14 bases. The V gene's germline CDR1 is LGHDT and CDR2 YNNKEL (reference sequence). This CDR3 has 15 residues. Library preparation (for TCRbeta) was performed with unique molecular identifiers. TCRdb fed the PCR reads into MiXCR, producing one record per CDR3 protein. The profile shows 75,000 to 90,000 distinct CDR3 sequences, less than 15% of them singletons. Notes on the study in general: At the one-year point after transplant, T-cell counts and TCRbeta diversity were found to come mostly from T cells that had been newly produced. Several hundred expanded graft clones reportedly were the source of alpha-beta T cells about two months after transplant.

This receptor was identified in a male patient between 2 and 10 years old who had a stem cell transplant for acute lymphoblastic leukemia, so the T cells may come from the graft donor. The specimen comprised PBMCs, mostly from graft donor cells, sampled 180 days after TCRalphabeta/CD19-depleted stem cell transplant. The V and J genes are TRBV3-1 and TRBJ2-3; a possible D gene is TRBD2 (5 bases). CDR3 loop: CASSQDPRDYNTQYF. The CDR3 DNA is TGTGCCAGCAGCCAAGATCCCCGCGACTACAATACGCAGTATTTT.